The rows below give T cell receptor beta chains drawn from one sample of a study of cytomegalovirus exposure and HLA in healthy donors. Assay: immunoSEQ multiplex PCR; the TCRdb copy retains only in-frame clones and omits some. Of approximately 230,000 clones listed, about 88% are singletons. The specimen sequenced was PBMCs. These receptors were taken from a man between 18 and 35 years old in good health and CMV-seropositive. Each CDR3 is given with its conserved first and last residue. The D gene is left open where the match is weak. Size tells how often a clone was seen (once, few, many) or the class of an expanded clone, and some rows leave it out.

V gene	clone size	J gene	D gene	CDR3 protein	CDR3 DNA
TRBV6-5	.	TRBJ1-2	.	CASSRPGISNYGYTF	TGTGCCAGCTCTCGCCCCGGGATTTCTAACTATGGCTACACCTTC
TRBV11-3	.	TRBJ2-1	.	CASSRGPGSSYNEQFF	TGTGCCAGCAGCCGGGGGCCGGGGAGCTCCTACAATGAGCAGTTCTTC
TRBV5-1	.	TRBJ2-3	TRBD2	CASSSGLAGGPDTQYF	TGCGCCAGCAGCTCGGGACTAGCGGGAGGGCCAGATACGCAGTATTTT
TRBV5-1	.	TRBJ1-1	.	CASSWDQMNTEAFF	TGCGCCAGCAGCTGGGACCAAATGAACACTGAAGCTTTCTTT
TRBV6-5	.	TRBJ2-1	.	CASSYYDGRYNEQFF	TGTGCCAGCAGTTATTATGACGGTCGGTACAATGAGCAGTTCTTC
TRBV14	few	TRBJ1-5	.	CASSRGVSSNQPQHF	TGTGCCAGCAGTCGAGGGGTCAGTAGCAATCAGCCCCAGCATTTT
TRBV2	.	TRBJ2-1	TRBD1	CAITPGPTGTNEQFF	TGTGCCATCACACCAGGGCCGACAGGGACGAATGAGCAGTTCTTC
TRBV5-1	.	TRBJ2-7	TRBD2	CASSEISGRAYEQYF	TGCGCCAGCAGCGAAATTAGCGGGAGAGCCTACGAGCAGTACTTC
TRBV5-1	.	TRBJ2-2	.	CASSLARTGELFF	TGCGCCAGCAGCTTGGCTCGGACCGGGGAGCTGTTTTTT
TRBV11-3	.	TRBJ2-7	.	CASSNTWGEQYF	TGTGCCAGCAGCAATACTTGGGGCGAGCAGTACTTC
TRBV2	.	TRBJ2-1	.	CASSEALVLAPSSYNEQFF	TGTGCCAGCAGTGAAGCGCTTGTACTAGCACCCAGCTCCTACAATGAGCAGTTCTTC
TRBV7-6	many	TRBJ2-7	TRBD2	CASSRATSGIGDEQYF	TGTGCCAGCAGCAGGGCGACTAGCGGGATAGGAGACGAGCAGTACTTC
TRBV11-3	.	TRBJ1-2	.	CASSLDRSSYGYTF	TGTGCCAGCAGCTTAGACCGCTCTTCCTATGGCTACACCTTC
TRBV2	few	TRBJ2-2	.	CASRGGMSGELFF	TGTGCCTCCCGGGGCGGTATGTCCGGGGAGCTGTTTTTT
TRBV6-5	few	TRBJ1-2	.	CASSRGNYGYTF	TGTGCCAGCAGCAGGGGAAACTATGGCTACACCTTC
TRBV6-5	.	TRBJ2-7	TRBD2	CASRKREEYEQYF	TGTGCCAGCAGGAAGCGGGAGGAGTACGAGCAGTACTTC
TRBV21-1	.	TRBJ1-2	.	CASNPPGQGEVGGYTF	TGTGCCAGCAACCCGCCCGGACAGGGGGAGGTGGGTGGCTACACCTTC
TRBV7-6	.	TRBJ2-1	.	CASSLRSGGEQFF	TGTGCCAGCAGCTTACGATCCGGGGGTGAGCAGTTCTTC
TRBV6-5	few	TRBJ1-1	.	CASRGVGDTEAFF	TGTGCCAGCAGGGGTGTAGGAGACACTGAAGCTTTCTTT
TRBV6-5	.	TRBJ2-4	.	CASSLHRDIKNIQYF	TGTGCCAGCAGTTTGCACAGGGACATAAAAAACATTCAGTACTTC
TRBV30	.	TRBJ1-2	.	CAWSVLAGPTRYGYTF	TGTGCCTGGAGTGTTTTGGCAGGGCCAACTCGGTATGGCTACACCTTC
TRBV2	.	TRBJ1-5	TRBD1	CASSGQGASQPQHF	TGTGCCAGCAGTGGACAGGGGGCCAGTCAGCCCCAGCATTTT
TRBV7-6	.	TRBJ1-5	.	CASSLGEDQPQHF	TGTGCCAGCAGCTTAGGGGAAGATCAGCCCCAGCATTTT
TRBV2	once	TRBJ2-7	TRBD2	CASRGLRTSPYEQYF	TGTGCCAGCAGGGGCCTAAGGACTAGCCCCTACGAGCAGTACTTC
TRBV5-1	.	TRBJ2-1	.	CASSFDTSYNEQFF	TGCGCCAGCAGCTTCGACACCTCCTACAATGAGCAGTTCTTC
TRBV5-1	.	TRBJ1-2	TRBD1	CASTISGDRVYGYTF	TGCGCCAGCACCATTTCCGGCGACAGGGTCTATGGCTACACCTTC
TRBV15	few	TRBJ2-2	.	CATSKGGGTGELFF	TGTGCCACCAGCAAAGGTGGGGGGACCGGGGAGCTGTTTTTT
TRBV4-1	.	TRBJ1-5	.	CASSQERLGVGNQPQHF	TGCGCCAGCAGCCAAGAAAGGCTTGGTGTAGGCAATCAGCCCCAGCATTTT
TRBV27	.	TRBJ2-3	.	CASSASGLPTDTQYF	TGTGCCAGCAGCGCAAGCGGGCTGCCCACAGATACGCAGTATTTT
TRBV15	.	TRBJ2-1	TRBD2	CATSRGGLAGVYNEQFF	TGTGCCACCAGCAGAGGGGGACTAGCGGGAGTATACAATGAGCAGTTCTTC
TRBV10-3	.	TRBJ2-3	.	CAINPGRGADTQYF	TGTGCCATCAATCCGGGGAGAGGCGCAGATACGCAGTATTTT
TRBV6-5	.	TRBJ1-5	.	CASSLQAFSNQPQHF	TGTGCCAGCAGCCTACAGGCGTTTAGCAATCAGCCCCAGCATTTT
TRBV7-2	.	TRBJ2-7	.	CASSLVVPYEQYF	TGTGCCAGCAGCTTAGTAGTTCCCTACGAGCAGTACTTC